These T cell receptor beta chains were read from a single sample in a study of cytomegalovirus exposure and HLA in healthy donors. Profiled with immunoSEQ multiplex PCR; TCRdb holds only in-frame clones, not every one. The repertoire shows approximately 68,000 clones; the top ten hold 7.5%. The sequenced sample consisted of PBMCs. These receptor sequences come from a female donor in good health and CMV-seropositive. Each CDR3 is given with its conserved first and last residue. Fields, in order: V gene, CDR3 protein.

>TRBV7-2
CASSLERTTNSPLHF
>TRBV5-6
CASSLGSRISYEQYF
>TRBV7-8
CASSRSGTVQNSPLHF
>TRBV28
CASSPTGQRFQPQHF
>TRBV10-1
CASSEYDRLQNTEAFF
>TRBV9
CASSVEGQGNGNIQYF
>TRBV7-6
CASSFGGTGSYEQYF
>TRBV30
CAWRTGGNYGYTF
>TRBV19
CASSASPRWGTDTQYF
>TRBV15
CATSRASGQGNTEAFF
>TRBV28
CASIRTSGRPDTQYF
>TRBV19
CASSLTGMRHF
>TRBV6-6
CASSYALTGGNTEAFF
>TRBV18
CASSPIFLKGGYNSPLHF
>TRBV25-1
CASTRPRTGGYRGGGYTF
>TRBV7-2
CASSYQGVGYTF
>TRBV7-2
CASSLASGGAGEQYF
>TRBV19
CASSWDSSYEQYF
>TRBV19
CASSEHRGGEKTQYF
>TRBV30
CALEEGGHYGYTF
>TRBV19
CASSMETSGRREQYF
>TRBV5-1
CASSKDRDRALNEQFF
>TRBV6-5
CASSYGQGGHYGYTF
>TRBV13
CASSTQGIAEAFF
>TRBV4-3
CASSRTGDWGQPQHF
>TRBV6-1
CASSELSGTEAFF
>TRBV30
CAWSEGKGIGITNTEAFF
>TRBV20-1
CSASDKPEAFF
>TRBV5-5
CASSLGTGNGVYGNGYTF
>TRBV5-1
CASLPATTRGANVLTF
>TRBV7-2
CASSLVGLSNQPQHF
>TRBV5-6
CASILTGIDHEQYF
>TRBV10-1
CASSEGLAGPGREQYF
>TRBV4-2
CASSQLLAGVSYNEQFF
>TRBV30
CAWSVIQRNTIYF
>TRBV6-1
CASSDSIETQYF
>TRBV15
CATSSNYYEQYF
>TRBV18
CASSPQRSSYNEQFF
>TRBV28
CASSLGGWPYEQYF
>TRBV5-6
CASSLANRVETQYF